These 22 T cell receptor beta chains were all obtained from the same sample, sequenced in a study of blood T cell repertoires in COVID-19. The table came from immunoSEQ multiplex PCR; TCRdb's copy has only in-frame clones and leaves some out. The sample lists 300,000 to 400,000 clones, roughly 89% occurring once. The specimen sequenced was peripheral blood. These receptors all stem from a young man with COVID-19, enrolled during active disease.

CDR3: CASSQNRDGRCIQYF. The CDR3 nucleotides are TGCGCCAGCAGTCAAAACAGGGATGGTCGTTGCATTCAGTACTTC. This chain joins TRBV23-1 and TRBJ2-4; D might be TRBD1 (6 bases). TRBV23-1 is an ORF for which the function is uncertain. Between the trimmed V and J ends, which lost 2 bases and 9 bases, there was a span of 17 bases. CDR3 length equals 15 residues.

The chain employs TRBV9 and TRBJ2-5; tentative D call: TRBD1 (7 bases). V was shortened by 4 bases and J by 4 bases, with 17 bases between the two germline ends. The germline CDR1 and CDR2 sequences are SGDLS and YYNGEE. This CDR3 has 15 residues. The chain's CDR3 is CASSKGGQIGETQYF. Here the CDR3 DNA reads TGTGCCAGCAGCAAGGGGGGACAGATCGGAGAGACCCAGTACTTC.

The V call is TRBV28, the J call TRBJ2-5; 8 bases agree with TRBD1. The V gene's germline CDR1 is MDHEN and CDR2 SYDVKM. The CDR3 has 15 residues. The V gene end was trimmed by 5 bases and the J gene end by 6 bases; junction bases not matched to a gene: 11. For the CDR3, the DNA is TGTGCCAGCAGTCCCATGACAGGGGCAGCGAAGACCCAGTACTTC. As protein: CASSPMTGAAKTQYF.

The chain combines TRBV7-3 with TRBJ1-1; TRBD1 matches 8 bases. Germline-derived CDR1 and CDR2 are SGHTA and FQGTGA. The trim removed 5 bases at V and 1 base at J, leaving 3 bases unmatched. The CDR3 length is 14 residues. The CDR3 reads CASSRDRRNTEAFF. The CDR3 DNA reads TGTGCCAGCAGCCGGGACAGGAGGAACACTGAAGCTTTCTTT.

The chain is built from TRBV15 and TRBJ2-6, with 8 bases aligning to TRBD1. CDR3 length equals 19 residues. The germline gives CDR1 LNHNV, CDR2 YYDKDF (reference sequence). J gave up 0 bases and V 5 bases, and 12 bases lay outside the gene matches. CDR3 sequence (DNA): TGTGCCACCAGCCGGCGGACAGGGCAGGCTATCTCTGGGGCCAACGTCCTGACTTTC. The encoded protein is CATSRRTGQAISGANVLTF.

This CDR3 is CASGSTGDGELFF. CDR3 sequence (DNA): TGTGCCAGCGGATCGACAGGGGACGGGGAGCTGTTTTTT. The chain carries TRBV7-2 and TRBJ2-2, with 8 bases lining up with TRBD1. The CDR3 runs 13 residues. Germline V gene sequence: CDR1 SGHTA, CDR2 FQGNSA. Unmatched junction bases numbered 6, after V lost 8 bases and J lost 7 bases.

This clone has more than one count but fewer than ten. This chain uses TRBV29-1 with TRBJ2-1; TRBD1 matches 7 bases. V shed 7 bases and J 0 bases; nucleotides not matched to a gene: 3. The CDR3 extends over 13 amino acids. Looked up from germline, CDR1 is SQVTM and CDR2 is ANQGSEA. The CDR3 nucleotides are TGCAGCGGTAGACAGGGCTCCTACAATGAGCAGTTCTTC. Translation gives CSGRQGSYNEQFF.

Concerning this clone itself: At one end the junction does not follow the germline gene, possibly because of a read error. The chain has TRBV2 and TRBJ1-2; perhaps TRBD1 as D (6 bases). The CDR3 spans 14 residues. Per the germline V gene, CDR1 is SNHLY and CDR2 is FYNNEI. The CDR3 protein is CTSFTGSSNYGYTF. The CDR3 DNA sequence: TGTACCAGTTTTACAGGGTCCTCTAACTATGGCTACACCTTC.

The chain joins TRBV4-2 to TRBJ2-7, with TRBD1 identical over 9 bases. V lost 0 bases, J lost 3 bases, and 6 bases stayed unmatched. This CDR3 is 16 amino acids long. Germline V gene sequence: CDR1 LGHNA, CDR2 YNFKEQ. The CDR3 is CASSQERPGQGYEQYF. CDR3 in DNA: TGTGCCAGCAGCCAAGAACGCCCGGGACAGGGCTACGAGCAGTACTTC.

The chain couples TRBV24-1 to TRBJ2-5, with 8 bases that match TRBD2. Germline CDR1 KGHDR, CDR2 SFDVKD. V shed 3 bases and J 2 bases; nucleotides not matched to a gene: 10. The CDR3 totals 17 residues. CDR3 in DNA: TGTGCCACCAGTGATCCACCCTGGACGGGGGGGCAAGAGACCCAGTACTTC. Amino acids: CATSDPPWTGGQETQYF.

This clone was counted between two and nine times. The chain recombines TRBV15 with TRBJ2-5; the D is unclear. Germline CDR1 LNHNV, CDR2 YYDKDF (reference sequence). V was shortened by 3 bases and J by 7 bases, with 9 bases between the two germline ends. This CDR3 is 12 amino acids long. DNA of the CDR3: TGTGCCACCAGCAGGTTACTTGGGACCCAGTACTTC. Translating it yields CATSRLLGTQYF.

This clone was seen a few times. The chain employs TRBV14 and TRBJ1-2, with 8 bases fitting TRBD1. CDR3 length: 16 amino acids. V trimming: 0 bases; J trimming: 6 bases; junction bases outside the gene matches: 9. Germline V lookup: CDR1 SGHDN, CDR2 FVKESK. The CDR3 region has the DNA TGTGCCAGCAGCCAAGAGAAGACAGGGGTAATGGATGGCTACACCTTC. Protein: CASSQEKTGVMDGYTF.

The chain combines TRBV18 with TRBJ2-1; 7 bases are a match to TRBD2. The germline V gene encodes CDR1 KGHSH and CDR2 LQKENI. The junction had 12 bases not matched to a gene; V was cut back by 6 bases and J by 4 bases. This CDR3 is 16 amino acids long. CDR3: CASSPTGGGGYNEQFF. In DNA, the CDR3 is TGTGCCAGCTCCCCAACTGGCGGGGGAGGGTACAATGAGCAGTTCTTC.

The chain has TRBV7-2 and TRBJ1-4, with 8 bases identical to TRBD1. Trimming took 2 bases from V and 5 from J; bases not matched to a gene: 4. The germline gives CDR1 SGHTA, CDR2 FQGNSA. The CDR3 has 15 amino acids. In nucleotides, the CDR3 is TGTGCCAGCAGCTTAAGGACAGGGCAAAATGAAAAACTGTTTTTT. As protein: CASSLRTGQNEKLFF. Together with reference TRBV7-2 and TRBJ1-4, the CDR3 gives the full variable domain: GAGVSQSPSNKVTEKGKDVELRCDPISGHTALYWYRQSLGQGLEFLIYFQGNSAPDKSGLPSDRFSAERTGGSVSTLTIQRTQQEDSAVYLCASSLRTGQNEKLFFGSGTQLSVL.

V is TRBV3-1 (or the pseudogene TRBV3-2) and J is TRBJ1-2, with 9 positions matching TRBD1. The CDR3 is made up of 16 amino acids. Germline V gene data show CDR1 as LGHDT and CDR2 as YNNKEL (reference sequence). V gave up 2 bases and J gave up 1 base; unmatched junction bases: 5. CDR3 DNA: TGTGCCAGCAGCCAAAAGAAGACAGGGGGTAACTATGGCTACACCTTC. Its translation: CASSQKKTGGNYGYTF.

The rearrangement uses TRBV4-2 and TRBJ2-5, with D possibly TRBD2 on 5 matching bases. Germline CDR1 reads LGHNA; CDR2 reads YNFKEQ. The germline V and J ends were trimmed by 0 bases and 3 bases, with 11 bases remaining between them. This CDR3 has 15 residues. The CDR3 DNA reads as TGTGCCAGCAGCCAAGATCGAGGGAGAAAAGAGACCCAGTACTTC. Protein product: CASSQDRGRKETQYF.

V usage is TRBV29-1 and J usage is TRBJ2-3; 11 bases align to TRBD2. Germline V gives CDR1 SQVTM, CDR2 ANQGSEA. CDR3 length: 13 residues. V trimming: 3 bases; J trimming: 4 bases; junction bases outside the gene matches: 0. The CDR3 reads CSVEGLAADTQYF. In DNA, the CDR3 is TGCAGCGTTGAGGGACTAGCGGCAGATACGCAGTATTTT.

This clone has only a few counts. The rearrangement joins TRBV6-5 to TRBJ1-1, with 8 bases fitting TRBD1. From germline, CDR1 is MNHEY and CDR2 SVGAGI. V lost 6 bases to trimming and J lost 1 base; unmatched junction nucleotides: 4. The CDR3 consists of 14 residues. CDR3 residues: CASSLTGANTEAFF. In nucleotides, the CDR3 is TGTGCCAGCAGCCTGACAGGGGCGAACACTGAAGCTTTCTTT.

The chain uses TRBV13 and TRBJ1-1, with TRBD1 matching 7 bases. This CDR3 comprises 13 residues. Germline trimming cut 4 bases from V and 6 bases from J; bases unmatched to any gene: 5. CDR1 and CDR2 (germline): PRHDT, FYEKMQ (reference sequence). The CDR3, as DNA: TGTGCCAGCAGCTCGAGTGACAGGGCTGAAGCTTTCTTT. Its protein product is CASSSSDRAEAFF.

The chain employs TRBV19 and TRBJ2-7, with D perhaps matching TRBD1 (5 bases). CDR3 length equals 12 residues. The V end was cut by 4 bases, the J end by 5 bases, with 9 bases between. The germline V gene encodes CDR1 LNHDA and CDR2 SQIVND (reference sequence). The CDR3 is CASSSRGDEQYF. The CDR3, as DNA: TGTGCCAGTAGTAGTAGGGGCGACGAGCAGTACTTC.

The DNA for the CDR3 is TGTGCCAGCAGCCCTCGGGACGGCGGAGGGGAGACCCAGTACTTC. Residues: CASSPRDGGGETQYF. The chain employs TRBV28 and TRBJ2-5, with D possibly being TRBD2 (6 bases). Trimming shortened V by 6 bases and J by 5 bases, and 19 bases separated the two germline ends. The length of the CDR3 is 15 residues. In germline, CDR1 is MDHEN, CDR2 SYDVKM.

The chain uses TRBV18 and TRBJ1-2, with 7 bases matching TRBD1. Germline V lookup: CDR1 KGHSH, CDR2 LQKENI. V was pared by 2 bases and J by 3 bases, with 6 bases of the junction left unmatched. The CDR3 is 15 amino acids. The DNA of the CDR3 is TGTGCCAGCTCACCAATGACAGGGACGGACTATGGCTACACCTTC. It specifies CASSPMTGTDYGYTF. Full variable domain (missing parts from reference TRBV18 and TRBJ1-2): NAGVMQNPRHLVRRRGQEARLRCSPMKGHSHVYWYRQLPEEGLKFMVYLQKENIIDESGMPKERFSAEFPKEGPSILRIQQVVRGDSAAYFCASSPMTGTDYGYTFGSGTRLTVV.